Included here is one T cell receptor beta chain sequence, with context. The source of the sample is a study of blood T cell repertoires in COVID-19. The overall study: In each case, the material was cDNA or gDNA derived from T cells, B-cell-depleted T cells, or PBMCs.

Sequencing used immunoSEQ multiplex PCR; TCRdb keeps in-frame clones, though not all of them. Here the sample spans about 71,000 clones, 75% to 95% being singletons. This CDR3 has 15 amino acids. Germline V lookup: CDR1 SGHTA, CDR2 FQGNSA. Trimming cost V 0 bases and J 6 bases; bases outside gene matches: 4. The chain joins TRBV7-2 to TRBJ2-1; 8 bases fit TRBD1. The specimen sequenced was peripheral blood. The source is an elderly woman with acute or convalescent COVID-19. CDR3 amino acids: CASSLASGGFNEQFF. The CDR3 coding sequence is TGTGCCAGCAGCTTAGCCTCAGGGGGCTTCAATGAGCAGTTCTTC.